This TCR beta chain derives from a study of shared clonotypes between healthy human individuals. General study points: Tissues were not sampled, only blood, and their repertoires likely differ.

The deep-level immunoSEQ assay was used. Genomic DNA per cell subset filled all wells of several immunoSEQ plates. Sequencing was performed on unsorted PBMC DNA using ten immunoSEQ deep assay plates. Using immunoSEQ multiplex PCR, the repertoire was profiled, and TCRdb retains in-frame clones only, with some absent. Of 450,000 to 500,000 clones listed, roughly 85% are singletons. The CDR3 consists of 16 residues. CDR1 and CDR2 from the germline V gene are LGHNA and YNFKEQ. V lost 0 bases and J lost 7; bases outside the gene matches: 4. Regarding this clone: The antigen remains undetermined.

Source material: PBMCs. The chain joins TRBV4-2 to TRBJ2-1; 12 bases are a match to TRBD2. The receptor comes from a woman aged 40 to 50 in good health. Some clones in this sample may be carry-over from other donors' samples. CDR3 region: CASSQEWTSGMNEQFF. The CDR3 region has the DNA TGTGCCAGCAGCCAAGAATGGACTAGCGGGATGAATGAGCAGTTCTTC.